A single sample is the source of the 21 T cell receptor beta chains below, sequenced in a study of T-cell reconstitution after alpha-beta-depleted transplantation in children. Preparation of the TCRbeta library involved a method that used unique molecular identifiers. TCRdb processed the PCR reads anew with MiXCR; each CDR3 protein has one entry. The repertoire holds around 960,000 distinct CDR3 sequences, with around 30% as singletons. Sequencing used PBMCs, mostly from graft donor cells, obtained 360 days after TCRalphabeta/CD19-depleted stem cell transplant. These receptors were collected from a boy younger than two who had a stem cell transplant for SCID, so the T cells may come from the graft donor.

This clonotype was counted many times. The rearrangement links TRBV28 to TRBJ2-2, with a possible D match to TRBD2 (6 bases). Germline V gene sequence: CDR1 MDHEN, CDR2 SYDVKM. The CDR3 contains 15 residues. Trimming took off 1 base at V and 2 bases at J, with 8 bases between the two ends. Here the CDR3 reads CASSLLGGNTGELFF. The CDR3 DNA follows: TGTGCCAGCAGTTTATTGGGGGGTAACACCGGGGAGCTGTTTTTT.

This chain links TRBV7-4 with TRBJ2-7; TRBD1 might be the D (5 bases). CDR3 size: 15 residues. Trimming pared 4 bases from V and 0 bases from J, leaving 13 bases between. Germline CDR1 reads SGHVT; CDR2 reads SQSDAQ. This chain's CDR3 is CASSSPGKSSYEQYF. The CDR3 DNA sequence: TGTGCCAGCAGCTCCCCAGGGAAGAGCTCCTACGAGCAGTACTTC.

The CDR3 DNA follows: TGTGCCAGCACCGAGGGACAGGGCTATGAGCAGTTCTTC. Protein product: CASTEGQGYEQFF. The chain couples TRBV12-3 or TRBV12-4 to TRBJ2-1, with 9 bases aligning to TRBD1. The CDR3 covers 13 residues. J was trimmed by 8 bases and V by 7 bases; bases with no gene match: 6.

This clonotype was seen more than once but under ten times. The CDR3 spells CASSHRGTGTPGELFF. The CDR3 region has the DNA TGCGCCAGCAGCCATCGTGGGACGGGGACTCCCGGGGAGCTGTTTTTT. The chain combines TRBV4-1 with TRBJ2-2, with D perhaps matching TRBD2 (6 bases). V dropped 3 bases and J dropped 6 bases, with 17 bases sitting between them. This CDR3 comprises 16 residues. The germline CDR1 and CDR2 sequences are MGHRA and YSYEKL.

This clonotype has more than one count but fewer than ten. The V call is TRBV18, the J call TRBJ2-5, with TRBD1 matching 7 bases. The germline V gene has CDR1 KGHSH and CDR2 LQKENI. This CDR3 spans 15 amino acids. V trimming: 8 bases; J trimming: 1 base; junction bases outside the gene matches: 10. The CDR3, as DNA: TGTGCCAGCCGACCCGGGACAGCTAGCCAAGAGACCCAGTACTTC. Amino acids: CASRPGTASQETQYF.

This chain links TRBV10-3 with TRBJ1-1; no firm D call. Trimming took off 0 bases at V and 4 bases at J, with 12 bases between the two ends. Germline-derived CDR1 and CDR2 are ENHRY and SYGVKD. The CDR3 extends over 15 amino acids. The CDR3 loop reads CAISESNRGGTEAFF. Here the CDR3 DNA reads TGTGCCATCAGTGAGTCGAATCGGGGTGGCACTGAAGCTTTCTTT.

This clonotype was observed a few times. The V gene is TRBV20-1, the J gene TRBJ2-7; maybe TRBD2 (5 bases). Germline V gives CDR1 DFQATT, CDR2 SNEGSKA (reference sequence). This CDR3 spans 12 amino acids. V shed 1 base and J shed 2 bases, with 6 bases lying between them. Here the CDR3 reads CSARVRAYEQYF. CDR3 in DNA: TGCAGTGCTAGAGTGCGGGCCTACGAGCAGTACTTC.

V usage is TRBV12-3 or TRBV12-4 and J usage is TRBJ1-3, with D unclear. V was clipped by 3 bases and J by 0 bases, with 9 bases between them. This CDR3 comprises 15 residues. Here the CDR3 reads CASSFFTSSGNTIYF. The CDR3 DNA follows: TGTGCCAGCAGTTTTTTTACGAGCTCTGGAAACACCATATATTTT.

This clonotype was counted between two and nine times. The chain is built from TRBV12-3 or TRBV12-4 and TRBJ2-5; 7 bases match TRBD1. With 4 bases clipped from V and 5 bases from J, the junction kept 10 bases outside the gene matches. The CDR3 totals 15 residues. The CDR3 region is CASSSRQGKGETQYF. As DNA, the CDR3 is TGTGCCAGCAGTTCAAGACAGGGAAAGGGTGAGACCCAGTACTTC.

This clonotype has a handful of counts. The chain uses TRBV7-9 and TRBJ2-1; D gene unclear. This CDR3 contains 12 residues. Trimming took off 5 bases at V and 4 bases at J, with 6 bases between the two ends. Germline V gene data show CDR1 as SEHNR and CDR2 as FQNEAQ (reference sequence). Here the CDR3 reads CASSMEYNEQFF. The CDR3 DNA is TGTGCCAGCAGCATGGAGTACAATGAGCAGTTCTTC.

The chain is built from TRBV20-1 and TRBJ1-1; 10 bases are shared with TRBD1. This CDR3 is 13 amino acids long. The germline gives CDR1 DFQATT, CDR2 SNEGSKA (reference sequence). V shed 6 bases, J shed 5 bases, and the junction held 6 bases outside the gene matches. The CDR3, as DNA: TGCAGTGCCGAGGACAGGGGGGGGACTGAAGCTTTCTTT. Translated: CSAEDRGGTEAFF.

The rearrangement uses TRBV27 and TRBJ2-7; D is possibly TRBD1 (6 bases). The germline V gene encodes CDR1 MNHEY and CDR2 SMNVEV (reference sequence). CDR3 length: 15 residues. V lost 5 bases and J lost 0, with 14 bases in between. In DNA, the CDR3 is TGTGCCAGCAGTCAAGGTATGGGGGCCTCCTACGAGCAGTACTTC. Protein: CASSQGMGASYEQYF.

This sequence joins TRBV28 and TRBJ1-2, with 7 bases identical to TRBD1. Trimming removed 5 bases from V and 4 bases from J; junction bases left unmatched: 10. This CDR3 comprises 15 residues. Looked up from germline, CDR1 is MDHEN and CDR2 is SYDVKM. CDR3 amino acids: CASSPDIGGGYGYTF. The CDR3 DNA sequence: TGTGCCAGCAGTCCTGATATAGGGGGCGGCTATGGCTACACCTTC.

This rearrangement joins TRBV29-1 to TRBJ2-2, with D unclear. V was cut by 5 bases and J by 4 bases, with 11 bases left in between. This CDR3 has 13 amino acids. Germline loops: CDR1 SQVTM, CDR2 ANQGSEA. CDR3 region: CSVPRGATGELFF. Written as DNA, the CDR3 is TGCAGCGTTCCCAGAGGTGCCACCGGGGAGCTGTTTTTT.

This clonotype was observed a few times. The V and J genes are TRBV20-1 and TRBJ2-7; D remains unclear. CDR3 length equals 12 residues. The germline CDR1 and CDR2 sequences are DFQATT and SNEGSKA (reference sequence). The ends were cut back, 5 bases at V and 2 bases at J, with 10 bases in the middle. The CDR3 DNA sequence: TGCAGTGCTTCTCCCCCGACCTACGAGCAGTACTTC. It translates to CSASPPTYEQYF.

This clonotype appeared a few times. This chain's CDR3 is CASSQATGGATDTQYF. The CDR3 bases are TGTGCCAGCAGCCAAGCTACAGGAGGGGCGACAGATACGCAGTATTTT. This chain uses TRBV4-2 with TRBJ2-3; tentatively, D is TRBD2 (6 bases). V was cut by 1 base and J by 3 bases, with 14 bases left in between. CDR3 length: 16 amino acids. Germline assignment: CDR1 LGHNA and CDR2 YNFKEQ.

This clonotype was detected only a few times. The chain employs TRBV20-1 and TRBJ2-1; D gene unclear. The V end lost 0 bases, the J end lost 7 bases, and 4 bases lay between the germline ends. Germline V gene sequence: CDR1 DFQATT, CDR2 SNEGSKA (reference sequence). The CDR3 has 11 residues. CDR3 amino acids: CSARDRNEQFF. CDR3 coding DNA: TGCAGTGCTAGAGATCGGAATGAGCAGTTCTTC.

This clonotype was counted at least ten times. In nucleotides, the CDR3 is TGCGCCAGCAGCTTCGGCGGCCCCTACAATGAGCAGTTCTTC. This encodes CASSFGGPYNEQFF. The chain has TRBV5-1 and TRBJ2-1; D is unresolved. V dropped 2 bases and J dropped 2 bases, with 8 bases sitting between them. The CDR3 is made up of 14 amino acids. From germline, CDR1 is SGHRS and CDR2 YFSETQ.

Written as DNA, the CDR3 is TGCGCCAGCAGCTCTAGTGACAATGAGCAGTTCTTC. This codes for CASSSSDNEQFF. The gene calls are TRBV5-1 and TRBJ2-1, with D unclear. V was shortened by 3 bases and J by 5 bases, with 6 bases between the two germline ends. Germline V gene data show CDR1 as SGHRS and CDR2 as YFSETQ. This CDR3 is built from 12 residues. The full variable domain, with the rest looked up from reference TRBV5-1 and TRBJ2-1, is KAGVTQTPRYLIKTRGQQVTLSCSPISGHRSVSWYQQTPGQGLQFLFEYFSETQRNKGNFPGRFSGRQFSNSRSEMNVSTLELGDSALYLCASSSSDNEQFFGPGTRLTVL.

The table lists this clonotype with a few counts. The rearrangement links TRBV10-3 to TRBJ2-1, with D perhaps TRBD1 (6 bases). CDR3 length: 17 amino acids. The germline CDR1 and CDR2 sequences are ENHRY and SYGVKD. V lost 2 bases, J lost 4 bases, and 18 bases lay in between. The CDR3 sequence is CAISEPIGSGVYNEQFF. The CDR3 DNA reads as TGTGCCATCAGTGAGCCAATCGGCTCAGGGGTATACAATGAGCAGTTCTTC.

The sample holds a few counts of this clonotype. V is TRBV5-1 and J is TRBJ2-3; D is ambiguous. Trimming pared 0 bases from V and 0 bases from J, leaving 11 bases between. Germline CDR1 is SGHRS and CDR2 is YFSETQ. This CDR3 is built from 16 residues. CDR3 sequence (DNA): TGCGCCAGCAGCTTGGCGGGCCCCACAAGCACAGATACGCAGTATTTT. It is translated as CASSLAGPTSTDTQYF.